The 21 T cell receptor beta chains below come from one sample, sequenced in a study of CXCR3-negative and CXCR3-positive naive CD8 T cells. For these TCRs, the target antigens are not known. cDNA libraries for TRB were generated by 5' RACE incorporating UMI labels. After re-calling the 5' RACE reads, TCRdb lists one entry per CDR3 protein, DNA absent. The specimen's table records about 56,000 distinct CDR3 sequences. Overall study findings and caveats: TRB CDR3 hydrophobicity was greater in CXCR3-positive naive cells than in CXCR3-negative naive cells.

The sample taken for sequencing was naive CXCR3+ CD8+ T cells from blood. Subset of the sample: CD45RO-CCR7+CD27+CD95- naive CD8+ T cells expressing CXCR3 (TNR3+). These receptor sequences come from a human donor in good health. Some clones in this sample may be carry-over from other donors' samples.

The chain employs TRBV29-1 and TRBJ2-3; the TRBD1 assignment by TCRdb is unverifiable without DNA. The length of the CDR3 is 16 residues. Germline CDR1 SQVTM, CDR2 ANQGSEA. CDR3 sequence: CSVEEPEGPSTDTQYF.

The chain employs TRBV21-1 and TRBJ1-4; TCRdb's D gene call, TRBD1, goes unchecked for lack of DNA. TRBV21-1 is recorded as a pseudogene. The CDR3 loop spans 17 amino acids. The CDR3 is CASTHTFPGRRNEKLFF.

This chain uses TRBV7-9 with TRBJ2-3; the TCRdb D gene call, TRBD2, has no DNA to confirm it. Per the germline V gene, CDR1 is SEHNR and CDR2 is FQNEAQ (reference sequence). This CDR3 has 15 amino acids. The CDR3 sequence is CASSLLTSGADTQYF.

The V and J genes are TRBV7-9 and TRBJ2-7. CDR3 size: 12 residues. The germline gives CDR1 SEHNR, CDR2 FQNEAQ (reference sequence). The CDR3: CASSSVVGGQYF. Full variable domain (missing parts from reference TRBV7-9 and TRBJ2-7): DTGVSQNPRHKITKRGQNVTFRCDPISEHNRLYWYRQTLGQGPEFLTYFQNEAQLEKSRLLSDRFSAERPKGSFSTLEIQRTEQGDSAMYLCASSSVVGGQYFGPGTRLTVT.

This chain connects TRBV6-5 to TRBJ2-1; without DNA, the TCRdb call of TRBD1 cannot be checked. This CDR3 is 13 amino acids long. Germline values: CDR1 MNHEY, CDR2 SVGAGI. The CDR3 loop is CASHQGGLDEQFF.

The CDR3 sequence: CASSDWEQVGYNEQFF. The rearrangement uses TRBV2 and TRBJ2-1; with no DNA, the TCRdb D assignment of TRBD1 cannot be verified. This CDR3 contains 16 residues. Per the germline V gene, CDR1 is SNHLY and CDR2 is FYNNEI.

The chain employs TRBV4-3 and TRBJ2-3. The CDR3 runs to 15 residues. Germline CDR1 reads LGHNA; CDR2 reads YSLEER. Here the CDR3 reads CASSQDRQLTDTQYF.

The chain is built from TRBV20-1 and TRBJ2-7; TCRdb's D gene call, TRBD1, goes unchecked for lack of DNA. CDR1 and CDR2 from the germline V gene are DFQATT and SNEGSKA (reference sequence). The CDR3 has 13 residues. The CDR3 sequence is CSAREGGPYEQYF.

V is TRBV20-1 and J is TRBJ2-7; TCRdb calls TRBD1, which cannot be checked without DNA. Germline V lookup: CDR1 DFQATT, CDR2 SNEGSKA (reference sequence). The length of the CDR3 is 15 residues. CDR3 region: CSAIPDRGQSYEQYF.

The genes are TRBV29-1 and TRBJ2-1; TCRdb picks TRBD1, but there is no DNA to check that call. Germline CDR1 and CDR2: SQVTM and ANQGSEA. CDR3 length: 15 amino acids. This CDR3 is CSVEGDTLPYNEQFF.

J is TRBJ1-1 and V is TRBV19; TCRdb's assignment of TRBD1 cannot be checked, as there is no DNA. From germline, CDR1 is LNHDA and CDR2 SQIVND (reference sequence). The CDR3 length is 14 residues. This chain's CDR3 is CASSPLQGYTEAFF.

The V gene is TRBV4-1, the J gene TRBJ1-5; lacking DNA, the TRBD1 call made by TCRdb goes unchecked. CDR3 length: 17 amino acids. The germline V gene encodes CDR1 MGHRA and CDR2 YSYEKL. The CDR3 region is CASSQEGGAGANQPQHF.

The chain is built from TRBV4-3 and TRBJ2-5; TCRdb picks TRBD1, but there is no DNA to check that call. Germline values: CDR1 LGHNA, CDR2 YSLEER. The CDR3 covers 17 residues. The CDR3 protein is CASSQSKNRGRGETQYF.

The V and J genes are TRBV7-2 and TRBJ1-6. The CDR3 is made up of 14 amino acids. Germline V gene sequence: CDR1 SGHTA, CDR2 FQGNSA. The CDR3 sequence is CASSLDRDFGPLHF.

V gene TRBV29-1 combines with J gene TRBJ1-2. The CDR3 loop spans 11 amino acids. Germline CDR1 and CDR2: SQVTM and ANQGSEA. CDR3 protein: CSVDDNYGYTF.

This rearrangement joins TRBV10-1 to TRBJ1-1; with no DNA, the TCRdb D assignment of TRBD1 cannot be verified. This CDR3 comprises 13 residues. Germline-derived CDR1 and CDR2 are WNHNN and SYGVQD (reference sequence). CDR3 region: CASKRTGTTEAFF.

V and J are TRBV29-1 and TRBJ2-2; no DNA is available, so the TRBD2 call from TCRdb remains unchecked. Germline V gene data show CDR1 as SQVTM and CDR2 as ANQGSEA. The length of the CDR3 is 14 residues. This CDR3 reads CSIDFEGNTGELFF.

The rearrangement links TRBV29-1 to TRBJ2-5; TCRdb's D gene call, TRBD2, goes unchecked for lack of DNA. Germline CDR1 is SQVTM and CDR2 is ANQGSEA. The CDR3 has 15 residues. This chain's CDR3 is CSVEGTAHTWETQYF.

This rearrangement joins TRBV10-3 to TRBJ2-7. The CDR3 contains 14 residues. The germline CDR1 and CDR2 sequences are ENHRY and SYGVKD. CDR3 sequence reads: CAISDPEFSYEQYF.

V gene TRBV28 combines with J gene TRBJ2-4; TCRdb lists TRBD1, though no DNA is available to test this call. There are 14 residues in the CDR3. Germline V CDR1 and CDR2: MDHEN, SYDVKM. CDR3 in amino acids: CASSFRGPTDIQYF.

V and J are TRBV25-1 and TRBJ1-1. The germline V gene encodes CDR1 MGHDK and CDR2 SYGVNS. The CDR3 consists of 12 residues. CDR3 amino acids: CASSEWDTEAFF.